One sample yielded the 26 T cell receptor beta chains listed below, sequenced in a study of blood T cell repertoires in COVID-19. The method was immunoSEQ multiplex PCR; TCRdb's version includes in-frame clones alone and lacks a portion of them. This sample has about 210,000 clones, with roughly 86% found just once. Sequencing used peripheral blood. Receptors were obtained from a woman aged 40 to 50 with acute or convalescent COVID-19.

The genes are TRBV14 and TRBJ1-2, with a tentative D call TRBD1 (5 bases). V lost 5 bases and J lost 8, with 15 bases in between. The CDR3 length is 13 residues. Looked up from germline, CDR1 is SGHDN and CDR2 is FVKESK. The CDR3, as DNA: TGTGCCAGCAGCAACACCAGGGAACTGGGCTACACCTTC. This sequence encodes CASSNTRELGYTF.

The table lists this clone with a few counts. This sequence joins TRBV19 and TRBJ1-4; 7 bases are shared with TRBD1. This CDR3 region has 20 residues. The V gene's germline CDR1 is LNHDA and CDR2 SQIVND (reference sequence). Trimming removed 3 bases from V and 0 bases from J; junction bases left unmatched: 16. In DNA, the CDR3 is TGTGCCAGTAGTATTCGGTTTATAGTTGGGGGACAGTCAACTAATGAAAAACTGTTTTTT. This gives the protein CASSIRFIVGGQSTNEKLFF.

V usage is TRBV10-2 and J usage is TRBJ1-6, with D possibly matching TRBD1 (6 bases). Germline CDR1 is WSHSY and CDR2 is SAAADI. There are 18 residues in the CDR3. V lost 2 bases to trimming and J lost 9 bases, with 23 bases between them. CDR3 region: CASSEVLGGGQRSSPLHF. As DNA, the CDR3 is TGCGCCAGCAGTGAGGTATTGGGTGGCGGACAGAGGAGTTCACCCCTCCACTTT.

The CDR3 coding sequence is TGTGCCAGCAGTTACGGCGGGACAGGGGTCACCGGGGAGCTGTTTTTT. Its translation is CASSYGGTGVTGELFF. The V and J genes are TRBV6-6 and TRBJ2-2; 10 positions match TRBD1. From germline, CDR1 is MNHNY and CDR2 SVGAGI (reference sequence). J lost 4 bases, V lost 2 bases, and 4 bases had no gene match. The CDR3 is 16 amino acids.

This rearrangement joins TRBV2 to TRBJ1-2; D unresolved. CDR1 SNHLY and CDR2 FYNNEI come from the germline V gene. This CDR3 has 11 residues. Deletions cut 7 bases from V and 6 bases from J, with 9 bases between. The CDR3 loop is CASIRSDGYTF. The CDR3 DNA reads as TGTGCCAGCATACGTTCGGATGGCTACACCTTC.

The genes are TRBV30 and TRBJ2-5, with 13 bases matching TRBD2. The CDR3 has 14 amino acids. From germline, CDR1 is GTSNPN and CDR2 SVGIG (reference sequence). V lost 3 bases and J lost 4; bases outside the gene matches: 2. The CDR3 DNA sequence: TGTGCCTGGAGGGGGACTAGCGGGACAGAGACCCAGTACTTC. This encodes CAWRGTSGTETQYF.

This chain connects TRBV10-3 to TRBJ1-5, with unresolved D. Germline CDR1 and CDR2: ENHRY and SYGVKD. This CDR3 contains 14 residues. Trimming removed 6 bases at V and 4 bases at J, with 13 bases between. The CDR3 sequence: CAISPGLSNQPQHF. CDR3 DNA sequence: TGTGCCATCAGCCCAGGTCTCTCTAATCAGCCCCAGCATTTT.

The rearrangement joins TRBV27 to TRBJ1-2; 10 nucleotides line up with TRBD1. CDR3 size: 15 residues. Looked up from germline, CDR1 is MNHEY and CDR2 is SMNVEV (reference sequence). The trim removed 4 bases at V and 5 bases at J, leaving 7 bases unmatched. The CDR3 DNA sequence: TGTGCCAGCAGTTCGGGACAGGGGACCCTATATGGCTACACCTTC. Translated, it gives CASSSGQGTLYGYTF.

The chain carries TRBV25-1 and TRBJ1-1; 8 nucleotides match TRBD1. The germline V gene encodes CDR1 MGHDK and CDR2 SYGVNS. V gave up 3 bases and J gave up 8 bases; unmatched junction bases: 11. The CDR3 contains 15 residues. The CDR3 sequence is CASSDLTGVIPEAFF. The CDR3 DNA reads TGTGCCAGCAGTGATCTGACAGGGGTTATACCCGAAGCTTTCTTT. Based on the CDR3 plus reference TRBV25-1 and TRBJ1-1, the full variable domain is EADIYQTPRYLVIGTGKKITLECSQTMGHDKMYWYQQDPGMELHLIHYSYGVNSTEKGDLSSESTVSRIRTEHFPLTLESARPSHTSQYLCASSDLTGVIPEAFFGQGTRLTVV.

The CDR3 DNA reads as TGTGCCAGCTCACCAAGGTTGGAGTCGGATACGCAGTATTTT. This sequence encodes CASSPRLESDTQYF. J is TRBJ2-3 and V is TRBV18; no clear D gene. V gave up 2 bases and J gave up 6 bases, with 12 bases separating them. The germline CDR1 and CDR2 sequences are KGHSH and LQKENI. This CDR3 has 14 residues.

CDR3 protein: CASTPSGHQNTGELFF. CDR3 sequence (DNA): TGTGCCAGTACCCCCTCAGGACACCAGAACACCGGGGAGCTGTTTTTT. This chain links TRBV19 with TRBJ2-2, with a possible D match to TRBD1 (5 bases). This CDR3 has 16 residues. Looked up from germline, CDR1 is LNHDA and CDR2 is SQIVND (reference sequence). V lost 7 bases and J lost 1, with 16 bases in between.

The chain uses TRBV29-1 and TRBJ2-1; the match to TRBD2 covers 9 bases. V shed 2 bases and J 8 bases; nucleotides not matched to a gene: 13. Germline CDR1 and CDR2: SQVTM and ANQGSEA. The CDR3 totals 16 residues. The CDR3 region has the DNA TGCAGCGTTGAAAAGACTAGCGGACAAGTTCGGTATGAGCAGTTCTTC. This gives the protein CSVEKTSGQVRYEQFF.

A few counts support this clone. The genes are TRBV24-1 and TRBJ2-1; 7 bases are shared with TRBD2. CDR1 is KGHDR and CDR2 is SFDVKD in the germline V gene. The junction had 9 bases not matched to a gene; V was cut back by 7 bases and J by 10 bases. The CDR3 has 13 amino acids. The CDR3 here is CATSASGLREQFF. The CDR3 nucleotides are TGTGCCACCAGCGCTAGCGGCCTAAGGGAGCAGTTCTTC.

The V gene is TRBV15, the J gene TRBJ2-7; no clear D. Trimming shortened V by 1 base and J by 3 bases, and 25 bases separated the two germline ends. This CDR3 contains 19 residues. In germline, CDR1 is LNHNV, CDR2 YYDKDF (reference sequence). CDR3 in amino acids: CATSRGFGPRLGDSYEQYF. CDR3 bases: TGTGCCACCAGCAGAGGATTCGGCCCAAGGCTGGGCGATAGCTACGAGCAGTACTTC. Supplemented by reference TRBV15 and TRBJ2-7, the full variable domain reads DAMVIQNPRYQVTQFGKPVTLSCSQTLNHNVMYWYQQKSSQAPKLLFHYYDKDFNNEADTPDNFQSRRPNTSFCFLDIRSPGLGDTAMYLCATSRGFGPRLGDSYEQYFGPGTRLTVT.

CDR3 amino acids: CATSDAAGEQFF. The CDR3 DNA reads as TGTGCCACCAGTGACGCGGCCGGCGAGCAGTTCTTC. The chain combines TRBV24-1 with TRBJ2-1; D is unresolved. In germline, CDR1 is KGHDR, CDR2 SFDVKD. V lost 4 bases, J lost 10 bases, and 10 bases lay in between. The CDR3 spans 12 residues.

CDR3 residues: CASSLGQDTYEQYF. The CDR3, as DNA: TGTGCCAGCAGTTTAGGACAGGACACCTACGAGCAGTACTTC. V usage is TRBV28 and J usage is TRBJ2-7; 7 positions match TRBD1. The CDR3 has 14 residues. Trimming took 2 bases from V and 2 from J; bases not matched to a gene: 3. Germline V lookup: CDR1 MDHEN, CDR2 SYDVKM.

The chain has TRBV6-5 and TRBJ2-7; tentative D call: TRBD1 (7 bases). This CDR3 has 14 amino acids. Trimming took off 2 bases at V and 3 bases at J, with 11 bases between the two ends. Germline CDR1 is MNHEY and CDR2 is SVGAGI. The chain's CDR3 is CASSYGGTVYEQYF. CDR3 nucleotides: TGTGCCAGCAGTTACGGCGGGACAGTCTACGAGCAGTACTTC.

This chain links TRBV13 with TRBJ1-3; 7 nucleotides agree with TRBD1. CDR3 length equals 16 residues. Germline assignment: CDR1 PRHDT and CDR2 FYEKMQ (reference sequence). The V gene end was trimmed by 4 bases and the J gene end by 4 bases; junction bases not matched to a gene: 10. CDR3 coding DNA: TGTGCCAGCAGCTCTTTCGACAGGGACTCCGGAAACACCATATATTTT. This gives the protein CASSSFDRDSGNTIYF.

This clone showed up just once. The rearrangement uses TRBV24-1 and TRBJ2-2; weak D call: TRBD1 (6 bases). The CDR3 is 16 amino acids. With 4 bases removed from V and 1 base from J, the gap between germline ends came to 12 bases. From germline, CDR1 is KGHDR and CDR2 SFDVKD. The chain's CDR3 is CATSDPGVLNTGELFF. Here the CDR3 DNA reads TGTGCCACCAGTGACCCAGGGGTCCTGAACACCGGGGAGCTGTTTTTT.

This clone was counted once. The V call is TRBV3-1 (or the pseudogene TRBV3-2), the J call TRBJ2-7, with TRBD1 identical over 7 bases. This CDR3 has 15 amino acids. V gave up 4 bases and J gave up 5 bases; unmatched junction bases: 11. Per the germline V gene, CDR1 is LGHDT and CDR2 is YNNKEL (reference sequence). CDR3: CASSPLTGYTDEQYF. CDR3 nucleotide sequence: TGTGCCAGCAGCCCCTTGACAGGGTACACGGACGAGCAGTACTTC.

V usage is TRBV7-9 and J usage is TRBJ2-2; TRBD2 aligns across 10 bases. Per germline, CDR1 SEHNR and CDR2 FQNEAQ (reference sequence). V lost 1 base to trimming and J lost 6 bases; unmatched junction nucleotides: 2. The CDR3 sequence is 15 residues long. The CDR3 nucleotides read TGTGCCAGCAGCTTAGTAGCGGGAGGAGCCGGGGAGCTGTTTTTT. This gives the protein CASSLVAGGAGELFF.

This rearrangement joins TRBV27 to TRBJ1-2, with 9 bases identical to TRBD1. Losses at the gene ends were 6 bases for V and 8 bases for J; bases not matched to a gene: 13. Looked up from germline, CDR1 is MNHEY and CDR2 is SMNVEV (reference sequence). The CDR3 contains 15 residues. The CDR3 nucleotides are TGTGCCAGCAGAATTAGCGCCGGGACAGGGCGAGGCTACACCTTC. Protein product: CASRISAGTGRGYTF.

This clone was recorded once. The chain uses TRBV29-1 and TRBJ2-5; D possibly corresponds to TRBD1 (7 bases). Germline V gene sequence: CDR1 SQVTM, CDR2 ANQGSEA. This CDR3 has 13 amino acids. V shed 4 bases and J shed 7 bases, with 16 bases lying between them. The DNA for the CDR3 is TGCAGCGTTGGGACCGGAGGGGGCGTGACCCAGTACTTC. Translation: CSVGTGGGVTQYF.

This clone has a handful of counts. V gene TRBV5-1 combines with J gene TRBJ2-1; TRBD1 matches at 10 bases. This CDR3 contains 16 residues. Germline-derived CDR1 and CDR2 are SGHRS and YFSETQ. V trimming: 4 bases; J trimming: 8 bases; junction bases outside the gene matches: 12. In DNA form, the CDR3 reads TGCGCCAGCAGCGTGCCATCCGGGACAGGGGCTGATGAGCAGTTCTTC. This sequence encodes CASSVPSGTGADEQFF.

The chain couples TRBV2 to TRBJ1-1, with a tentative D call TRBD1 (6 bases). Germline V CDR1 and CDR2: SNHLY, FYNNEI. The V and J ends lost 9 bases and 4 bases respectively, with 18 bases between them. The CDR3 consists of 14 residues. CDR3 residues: CARQGVGDGTEAFF. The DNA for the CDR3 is TGTGCCAGACAGGGAGTCGGCGATGGCACTGAAGCTTTCTTT.

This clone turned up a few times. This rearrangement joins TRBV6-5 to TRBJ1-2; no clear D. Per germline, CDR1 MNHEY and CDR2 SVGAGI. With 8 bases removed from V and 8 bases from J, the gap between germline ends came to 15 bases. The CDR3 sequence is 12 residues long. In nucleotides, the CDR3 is TGTGCCAGCGTGTCCCATGCTGGCGGCTACACCTTC. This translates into CASVSHAGGYTF.